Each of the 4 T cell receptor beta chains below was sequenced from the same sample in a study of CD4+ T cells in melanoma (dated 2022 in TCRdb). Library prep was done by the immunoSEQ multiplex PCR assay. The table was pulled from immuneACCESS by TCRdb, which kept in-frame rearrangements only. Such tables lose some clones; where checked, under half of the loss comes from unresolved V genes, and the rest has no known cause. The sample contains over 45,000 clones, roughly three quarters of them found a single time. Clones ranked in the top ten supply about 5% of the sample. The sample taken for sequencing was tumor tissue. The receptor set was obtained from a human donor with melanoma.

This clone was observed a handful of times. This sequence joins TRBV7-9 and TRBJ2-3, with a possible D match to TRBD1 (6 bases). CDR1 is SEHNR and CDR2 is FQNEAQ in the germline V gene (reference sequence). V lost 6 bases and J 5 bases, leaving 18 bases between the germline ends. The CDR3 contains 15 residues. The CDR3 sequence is CASRPPGQGLDTQYF. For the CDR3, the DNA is TGTGCCAGCAGACCTCCGGGTCAGGGGTTAGATACGCAGTATTTT.

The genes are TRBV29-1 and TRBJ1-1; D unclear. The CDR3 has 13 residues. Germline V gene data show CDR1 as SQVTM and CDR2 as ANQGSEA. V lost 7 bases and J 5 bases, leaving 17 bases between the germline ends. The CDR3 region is CSARTVSGTEAFF. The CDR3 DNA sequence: TGCAGCGCCCGGACGGTTTCGGGGACTGAAGCTTTCTTT.

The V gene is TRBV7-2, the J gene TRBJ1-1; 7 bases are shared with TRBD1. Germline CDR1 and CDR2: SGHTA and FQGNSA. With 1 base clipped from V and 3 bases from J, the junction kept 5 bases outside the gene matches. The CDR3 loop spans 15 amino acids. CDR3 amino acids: CASSLVPGGYTEAFF. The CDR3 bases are TGTGCCAGCAGCTTAGTTCCAGGGGGGTACACTGAAGCTTTCTTT.

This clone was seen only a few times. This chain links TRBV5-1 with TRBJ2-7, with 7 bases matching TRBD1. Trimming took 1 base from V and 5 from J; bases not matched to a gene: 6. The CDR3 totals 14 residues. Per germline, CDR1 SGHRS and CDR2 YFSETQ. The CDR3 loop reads CASSLWQGENEQYF. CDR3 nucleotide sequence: TGCGCCAGCAGCTTGTGGCAGGGGGAAAACGAGCAGTACTTC.